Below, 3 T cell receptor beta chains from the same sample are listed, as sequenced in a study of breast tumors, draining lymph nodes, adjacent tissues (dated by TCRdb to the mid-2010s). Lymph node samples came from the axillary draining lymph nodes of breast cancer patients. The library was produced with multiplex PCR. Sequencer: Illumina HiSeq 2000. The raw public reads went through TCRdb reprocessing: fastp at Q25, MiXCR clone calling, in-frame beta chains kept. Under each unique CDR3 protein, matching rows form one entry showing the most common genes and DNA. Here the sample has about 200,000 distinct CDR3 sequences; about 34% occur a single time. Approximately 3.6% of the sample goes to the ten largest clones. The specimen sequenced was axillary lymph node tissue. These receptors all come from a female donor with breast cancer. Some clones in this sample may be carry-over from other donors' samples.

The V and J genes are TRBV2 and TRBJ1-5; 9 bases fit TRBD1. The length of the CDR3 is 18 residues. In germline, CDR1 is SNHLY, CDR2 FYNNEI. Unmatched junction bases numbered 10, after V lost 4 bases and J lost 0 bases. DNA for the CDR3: TGTGCCAGCAGTGCACCGGGACAGGGAAGGGGTAGCAATCAGCCCCAGCATTTT. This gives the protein CASSAPGQGRGSNQPQHF.

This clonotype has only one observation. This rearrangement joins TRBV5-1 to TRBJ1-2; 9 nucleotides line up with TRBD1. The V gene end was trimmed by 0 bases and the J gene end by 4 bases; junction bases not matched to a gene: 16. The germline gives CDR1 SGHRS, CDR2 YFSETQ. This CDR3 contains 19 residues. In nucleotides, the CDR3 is TGCGCCAGCAGCTTGGGGCAGGGACAGGGCGCCGCCCGCTCCTATGGCTACACCTTC. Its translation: CASSLGQGQGAARSYGYTF.

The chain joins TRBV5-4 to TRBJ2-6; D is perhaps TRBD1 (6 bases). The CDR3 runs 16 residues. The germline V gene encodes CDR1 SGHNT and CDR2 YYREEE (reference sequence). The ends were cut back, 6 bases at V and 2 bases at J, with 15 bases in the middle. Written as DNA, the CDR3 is TGTGCCAGCACCCTGGCAGGGGCCGCTGGGGCCAACGTCCTGACTTTC. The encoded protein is CASTLAGAAGANVLTF.